This entry is about one T cell receptor beta chain. In the original analysis: Amplified reference gene primers provided the basis for estimating nucleated cell counts. Sequenced by immunoSEQ multiplex PCR; TCRdb stores in-frame clones only, minus some. Clone size and the V and J calls come from that table; the DNA yielded D and trimming. The table shows about 240,000 clones, with roughly 90% occurring only once. The data were obtained in a study of blood T cell repertoires in COVID-19. The overall study: COVID-19 samples collected from the United States, Italy and Spain covered acute and convalescent phases. PBMCs, B-cell-depleted T cells, or T cells provided the cDNA or gDNA that made up the material.

This TCR derives from a man between 60 and 75 years old with acute or convalescent COVID-19. The material sequenced was peripheral blood.

Here the CDR3 DNA reads TGCGCCAGCAGCCTAACCGGGACTAGCGGGGCTCCAGATACGCAGTATTTT. Translated: CASSLTGTSGAPDTQYF. The chain carries TRBV5-1 and TRBJ2-3; 13 bases align to TRBD2. Germline assignment: CDR1 SGHRS and CDR2 YFSETQ. The ends lost 4 bases at V and 4 bases at J; junction bases unmatched: 9. The CDR3 extends over 17 amino acids.